Listed below are T cell receptor beta chains from one sample, sequenced in a study of PD-1 blockade in mismatch repair-deficient tumors. TCRdb's table, derived via immunoSEQ multiplex PCR, lists solely in-frame clones and lacks some. The data show approximately 100,000 clones, approximately 83% seen once. Specimen: peripheral blood, collected approximately 35 weeks after starting pembrolizumab. These receptors were taken from an adult with mismatch repair-deficient cancer. Each CDR3 is given with its conserved first and last residue. Each record gives: D gene, J gene, clone size, V gene, CDR3 protein, CDR3 DNA. D genes are given only for firm matches. A clone size is listed for some rows: how often the clone was seen (once, few, many), or a class if it is expanded.

d_call: .
j_call: TRBJ2-7
clone_size: .
v_call: TRBV29-1
cdr3_aa: CSVEGDTTYEQYF
cdr3_nt: TGCAGCGTTGAGGGGGACACTACCTACGAGCAGTACTTC

d_call: .
j_call: TRBJ1-1
clone_size: .
v_call: TRBV5-1
cdr3_aa: CASSFLRENTEAFF
cdr3_nt: TGCGCCAGCAGCTTCCTAAGAGAGAACACTGAAGCTTTCTTT

d_call: .
j_call: TRBJ2-1
clone_size: .
v_call: TRBV6-5
cdr3_aa: CASSQQEYNEQFF
cdr3_nt: TGTGCCAGCAGTCAACAGGAATACAATGAGCAGTTCTTC

d_call: .
j_call: TRBJ1-2
clone_size: .
v_call: TRBV19
cdr3_aa: CASSIQGVNYGYTF
cdr3_nt: TGTGCCAGTAGTATTCAGGGCGTTAACTATGGCTACACCTTC

d_call: TRBD2
j_call: TRBJ2-3
clone_size: .
v_call: TRBV7-2
cdr3_aa: CASSFTSGSADTQYF
cdr3_nt: TGTGCCAGCAGCTTTACTAGCGGGAGTGCAGATACGCAGTATTTT

d_call: TRBD1
j_call: TRBJ1-2
clone_size: .
v_call: TRBV7-9
cdr3_aa: CASSLVGQGAYYGYTF
cdr3_nt: TGTGCCAGCAGCTTAGTGGGACAGGGGGCCTACTATGGCTACACCTTC

d_call: .
j_call: TRBJ2-3
clone_size: .
v_call: TRBV1
cdr3_aa: CTTGGPTTDTQYF
cdr3_nt: TGCACCACAGGAGGGCCTACCACAGATACGCAGTATTTT

d_call: .
j_call: TRBJ1-1
clone_size: .
v_call: TRBV27
cdr3_aa: CAAQRAENTEAFF
cdr3_nt: TGTGCCGCCCAGAGGGCGGAGAACACTGAAGCTTTCTTT

d_call: .
j_call: TRBJ1-2
clone_size: .
v_call: TRBV4-3
cdr3_aa: CASSQSARGGYGYTF
cdr3_nt: TGCGCCAGCAGCCAAAGCGCGAGGGGAGGGTATGGCTACACCTTC

d_call: .
j_call: TRBJ1-1
clone_size: .
v_call: TRBV9
cdr3_aa: CASSASEHNTEAFF
cdr3_nt: TGTGCCAGCAGCGCCTCAGAACATAACACTGAAGCTTTCTTT

d_call: .
j_call: TRBJ2-2
clone_size: .
v_call: TRBV18
cdr3_aa: CASSLRGRVANTGELFF
cdr3_nt: TGTGCCAGCTCACTACGGGGGCGCGTAGCGAACACCGGGGAGCTGTTTTTT

d_call: TRBD1
j_call: TRBJ1-1
clone_size: .
v_call: TRBV9
cdr3_aa: CASSVSGGRTEAFF
cdr3_nt: TGTGCCAGCAGCGTCTCAGGGGGACGCACTGAAGCTTTCTTT

d_call: .
j_call: TRBJ2-7
clone_size: .
v_call: TRBV7-8
cdr3_aa: CASSLSSYEQYF
cdr3_nt: TGTGCCAGCAGCTTATCCAGCTACGAGCAGTACTTC

d_call: TRBD2
j_call: TRBJ2-7
clone_size: .
v_call: TRBV6-1
cdr3_aa: CASKRESGLYEQYF
cdr3_nt: TGTGCCAGCAAGCGGGAGTCTGGTCTCTACGAGCAGTACTTC

d_call: .
j_call: TRBJ1-4
clone_size: .
v_call: TRBV21-1
cdr3_aa: CASSKARTGSVSEKLFF
cdr3_nt: TGTGCCAGCAGCAAAGCCCGGACAGGGAGCGTGAGTGAAAAACTGTTTTTT

d_call: .
j_call: TRBJ1-2
clone_size: .
v_call: TRBV7-2
cdr3_aa: CASSFGGGRRRAF
cdr3_nt: TGTGCCAGCAGCTTCGGGGGGGGCCGAAGGCGGGCCTTC

d_call: .
j_call: TRBJ1-2
clone_size: .
v_call: TRBV18
cdr3_aa: CASSAYDSSNYGYTF
cdr3_nt: TGTGCCAGCTCAGCCTACGACAGTTCTAACTATGGCTACACCTTC

d_call: TRBD2
j_call: TRBJ2-7
clone_size: .
v_call: TRBV12-5
cdr3_aa: CASGLRLAGVDTYEQYF
cdr3_nt: TGTGCTAGTGGTTTGAGGCTAGCGGGAGTGGATACCTACGAGCAGTACTTC

d_call: .
j_call: TRBJ2-1
clone_size: .
v_call: TRBV27
cdr3_aa: CASSPLSASGGGNEQFF
cdr3_nt: TGTGCCAGCAGTCCACTATCGGCCTCTGGGGGAGGCAATGAGCAGTTCTTC

d_call: TRBD2
j_call: TRBJ2-7
clone_size: .
v_call: TRBV10-3
cdr3_aa: CAISLSGIGTYEQYF
cdr3_nt: TGTGCCATCAGCCTTAGCGGGATTGGCACCTACGAGCAGTACTTC

d_call: .
j_call: TRBJ1-4
clone_size: once
v_call: TRBV18
cdr3_aa: CASSKATNEKLFF
cdr3_nt: TGTGCCAGCTCAAAGGCTACTAATGAAAAACTGTTTTTT

d_call: .
j_call: TRBJ2-2
clone_size: .
v_call: TRBV19
cdr3_aa: CASSTRSVAGELFF
cdr3_nt: TGTGCCAGTAGTACACGCTCTGTAGCGGGGGAGCTGTTTTTT

d_call: TRBD2
j_call: TRBJ2-1
clone_size: .
v_call: TRBV27
cdr3_aa: CASSLDSGVYNEQFF
cdr3_nt: TGTGCCAGCAGTTTAGATAGCGGGGTATACAATGAGCAGTTCTTC

d_call: .
j_call: TRBJ1-5
clone_size: .
v_call: TRBV9
cdr3_aa: CASSVDISQPQHF
cdr3_nt: TGTGCCAGCAGCGTCGACATTTCCCAGCCCCAGCATTTT

d_call: TRBD1
j_call: TRBJ1-5
clone_size: .
v_call: TRBV5-6
cdr3_aa: CASSRGQGREQPQHF
cdr3_nt: TGTGCCAGCAGCCGGGGACAGGGACGAGAACAGCCCCAGCATTTT

d_call: TRBD2
j_call: TRBJ2-5
clone_size: once
v_call: TRBV11-2
cdr3_aa: CASSPWTRGETQYF
cdr3_nt: TGTGCCAGCAGCCCCTGGACTAGGGGAGAGACCCAGTACTTC

d_call: .
j_call: TRBJ2-5
clone_size: .
v_call: TRBV7-6
cdr3_aa: CASSLVAEDSQETQYF
cdr3_nt: TGTGCCAGCAGCTTAGTCGCGGAGGACAGCCAAGAGACCCAGTACTTC

d_call: TRBD1
j_call: TRBJ1-2
clone_size: .
v_call: TRBV6-1
cdr3_aa: CASSEYGTGIGYTF
cdr3_nt: TGTGCCAGCAGTGAATATGGGACAGGGATCGGCTACACCTTC

d_call: TRBD1
j_call: TRBJ2-6
clone_size: .
v_call: TRBV10-3
cdr3_aa: CAISEKQGKGSGANVLTF
cdr3_nt: TGTGCCATCAGTGAGAAACAGGGGAAGGGGTCTGGGGCCAACGTCCTGACTTTC

d_call: .
j_call: TRBJ2-3
clone_size: .
v_call: TRBV29-1
cdr3_aa: CSVPVDTQYF
cdr3_nt: TGCAGCGTGCCGGTGGATACGCAGTATTTT

d_call: .
j_call: TRBJ1-1
clone_size: .
v_call: TRBV11-2
cdr3_aa: CASSLRPGGSNTEAFF
cdr3_nt: TGTGCCAGCAGCTTAAGGCCCGGAGGGTCTAACACTGAAGCTTTCTTT

d_call: TRBD1
j_call: TRBJ1-4
clone_size: once
v_call: TRBV29-1
cdr3_aa: CSVYNRGTNEKLFF
cdr3_nt: TGCAGCGTCTACAACAGGGGAACTAATGAAAAACTGTTTTTT

d_call: .
j_call: TRBJ2-1
clone_size: .
v_call: TRBV6-5
cdr3_aa: CASSSRDNYNEQFF
cdr3_nt: TGTGCCAGCAGTTCGCGGGACAACTACAATGAGCAGTTCTTC

d_call: .
j_call: TRBJ1-2
clone_size: few
v_call: TRBV6-1
cdr3_aa: CASSPTGNGYTF
cdr3_nt: TGTGCCAGCAGTCCGACGGGCAATGGCTACACCTTC

d_call: .
j_call: TRBJ1-5
clone_size: .
v_call: TRBV11-2
cdr3_aa: CASSLVAGAQPQHF
cdr3_nt: TGTGCCAGCAGCTTAGTGGCAGGGGCTCAGCCCCAGCATTTT

d_call: .
j_call: TRBJ2-7
clone_size: few
v_call: TRBV5-4
cdr3_aa: CASSLGNEQYF
cdr3_nt: TGTGCCAGCAGCTTGGGCAACGAGCAGTACTTC

d_call: .
j_call: TRBJ2-3
clone_size: .
v_call: TRBV7-2
cdr3_aa: CASSRGTDTQYF
cdr3_nt: TGTGCCAGCAGCAGAGGAACAGATACGCAGTATTTT

d_call: TRBD2
j_call: TRBJ2-2
clone_size: .
v_call: TRBV11-2
cdr3_aa: CASYLYPRTSDVRELFF
cdr3_nt: TGTGCCAGCTACTTATACCCCCGGACTAGCGATGTGAGAGAGCTGTTTTTT

d_call: .
j_call: TRBJ1-5
clone_size: once
v_call: TRBV6-5
cdr3_aa: CASSKRTVGDQPQHF
cdr3_nt: TGTGCCAGCAGTAAAAGGACAGTGGGAGACCAGCCCCAGCATTTT